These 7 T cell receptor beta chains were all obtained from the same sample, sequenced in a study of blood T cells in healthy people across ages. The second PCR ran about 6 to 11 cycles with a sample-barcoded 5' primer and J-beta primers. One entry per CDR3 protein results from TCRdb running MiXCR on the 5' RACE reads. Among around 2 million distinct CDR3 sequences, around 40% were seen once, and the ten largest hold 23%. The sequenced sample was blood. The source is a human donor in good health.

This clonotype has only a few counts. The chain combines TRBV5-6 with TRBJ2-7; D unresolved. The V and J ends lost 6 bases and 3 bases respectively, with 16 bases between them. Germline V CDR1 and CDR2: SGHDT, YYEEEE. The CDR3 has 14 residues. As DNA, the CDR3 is TGTGCCAGCACCCTTCGCGGCAACTACTACGAGCAGTACTTC. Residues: CASTLRGNYYEQYF.

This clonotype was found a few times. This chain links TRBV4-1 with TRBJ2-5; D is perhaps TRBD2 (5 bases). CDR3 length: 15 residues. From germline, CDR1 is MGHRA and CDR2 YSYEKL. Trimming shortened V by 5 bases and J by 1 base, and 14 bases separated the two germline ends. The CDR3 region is CASSIVLAGQETQYF. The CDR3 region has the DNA TGCGCCAGCAGCATCGTGCTGGCGGGCCAAGAGACCCAGTACTTC.

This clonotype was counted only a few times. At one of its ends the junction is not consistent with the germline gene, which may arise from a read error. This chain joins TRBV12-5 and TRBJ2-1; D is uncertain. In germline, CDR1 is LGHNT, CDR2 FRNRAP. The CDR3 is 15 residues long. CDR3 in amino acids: CASCLGHYSYNEQFF. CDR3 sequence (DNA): TGCGCTAGTTGTCTCGGGCACTACTCCTACAATGAGCAGTTCTTC.

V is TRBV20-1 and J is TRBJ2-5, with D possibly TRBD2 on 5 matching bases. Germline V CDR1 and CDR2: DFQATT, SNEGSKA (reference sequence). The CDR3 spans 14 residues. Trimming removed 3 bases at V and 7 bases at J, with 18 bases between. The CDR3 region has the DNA TGCAGTGCTAGCATACCAGGCCGCGAGGGGACCCAGTACTTC. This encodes CSASIPGREGTQYF.

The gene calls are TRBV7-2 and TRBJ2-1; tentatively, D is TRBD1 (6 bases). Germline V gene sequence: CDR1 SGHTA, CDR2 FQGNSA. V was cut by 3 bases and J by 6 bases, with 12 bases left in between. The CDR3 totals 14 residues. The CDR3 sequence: CASSFGQLINEQFF. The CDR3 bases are TGTGCCAGCAGCTTTGGACAGCTTATCAATGAGCAGTTCTTC.

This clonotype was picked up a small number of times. Written as DNA, the CDR3 is TGTGCCAGCAGCCATGGGGGGCAGGCTGAAAAACTGTTTTTT. It encodes CASSHGGQAEKLFF. V gene TRBV3-1 combines with J gene TRBJ1-4; the D gene is possibly TRBD1 (6 bases). Germline lookup yields CDR1 LGHDT and CDR2 YNNKEL (reference sequence). Trimming cost V 3 bases and J 7 bases, with 12 bases left between them. The CDR3 consists of 14 residues. The variable domain in full, completed from reference TRBV3-1 and TRBJ1-4, reads DTAVSQTPKYLVTQMGNDKSIKCEQNLGHDTMYWYKQDSKKFLKIMFSYNNKELIINETVPNRFSPKSPDKAHLNLHINSLELGDSAVYFCASSHGGQAEKLFFGSGTQLSVL.

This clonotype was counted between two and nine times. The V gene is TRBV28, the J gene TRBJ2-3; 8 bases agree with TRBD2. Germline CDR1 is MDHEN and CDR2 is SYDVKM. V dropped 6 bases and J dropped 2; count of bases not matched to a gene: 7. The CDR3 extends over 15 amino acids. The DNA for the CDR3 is TGTGCCAGCAGGAAAGCGGGGGCGTACACAGATACGCAGTATTTT. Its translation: CASRKAGAYTDTQYF.